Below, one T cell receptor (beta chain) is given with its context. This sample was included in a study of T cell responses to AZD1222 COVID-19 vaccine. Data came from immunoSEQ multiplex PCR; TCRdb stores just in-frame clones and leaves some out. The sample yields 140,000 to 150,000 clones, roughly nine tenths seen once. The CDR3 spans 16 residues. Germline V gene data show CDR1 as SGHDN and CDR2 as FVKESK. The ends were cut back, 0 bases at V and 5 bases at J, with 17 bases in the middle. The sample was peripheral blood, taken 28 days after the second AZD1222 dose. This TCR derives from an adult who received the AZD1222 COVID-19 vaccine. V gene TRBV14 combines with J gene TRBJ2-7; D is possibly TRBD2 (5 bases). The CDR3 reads CASSQDIRRSGDEQYF. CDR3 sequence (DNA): TGTGCCAGCAGCCAAGATATTCGGCGGTCCGGGGACGAGCAGTACTTC.